This record concerns one T cell receptor beta chain sequence. It lacks a known antigen. One base away there is no much larger clone; base qualities are not given. The CDR3 regions of human TCRbeta chains were analyzed by immunosequencing. Per the original workflow: TCRs in the repertoires were compared against a reference library of SARS-CoV-2-specific TCRs that had been generated with the MIRA antigen-specificity platform. Breadth meant the fraction of unique TCRs that were SARS-CoV-2-associated, whereas depth meant the fraction of total T cells that were SARS-CoV-2-associated. Each spike-specific TCR was assigned to its reactive spike region and to a CD4 or CD8 class using the MIRA data. Log10-transformed breadth and depth values were compared by one-way ANOVA with Sidak's multiple comparisons tests. What TCRdb holds here is the immuneACCESS table cut down to in-frame rearrangements. Part of the clones is not present; checked against another copy, under half of the missing clones reflect an unresolved V gene, and the others are unexplained. For V, J and clone size, that table is used; D and trimming come from the DNA. The sample table holds roughly 190,000 clones, of which about nine tenths were seen once. Jointly, the top ten make up roughly 0.99% of the sample.

This entry is derived from a study of T cell responses to AZD1222 COVID-19 vaccine (dated by TCRdb to the early 2020s). A note on the overall study: AZD1222 recipients whose second dose came at about 4 weeks and those whose second dose came at about 12 weeks were combined into one group, since spike-specific TCR depth and breadth did not differ between the two schedules. TCR sequencing covered fewer than 250 trial participants: 200 to 220 given two doses of AZD1222 and 26 given two doses of MenACWY control vaccine. Trial participants were enrolled by age into 18-55, 56-69 and 70-plus year subgroups, with roughly 150, 30 and 60 TCR-sequenced participants respectively. The full study reports these points: Reportedly, close to half of the unique spike-specific TCRs recognized epitopes lying outside the regions that are mutated in the B.1.351 and B.1.1.7 variants. Conclusions about previously exposed vaccinees are limited because only five to seven AZD1222 recipients were SARS-CoV-2 seropositive at baseline. No day 14 peak-response samples were available, so repertoires were characterized only after the peak T cell response. The 56-69-year group was small, and its depth increase did not reach significance, likely because of low power. After two AZD1222 doses, spike-specific TCR breadth and depth were significantly higher than at day 0 and than in MenACWY recipients. Most participants were white British and females outnumbered males, and the authors suggested that clonal diversity may have been underestimated. The vaccine-associated CD4 TCRs covered the entire spike protein, and the dominant responses fell in regions 160-218 and 743-854.

The CDR3 runs 16 residues from the cysteine to the phenylalanine. Only the CDR3 portion is preserved as DNA: 48 bases, with reading frame beginning at the first base. In the germline V gene, CDR1 corresponds to KGHDR and CDR2 to SFDVKD. After removal of 0 bases from V and 6 bases from J, the junction retains 4 bases not matched to a gene. Per the publication, the time point label means: baseline before first vaccination. Vaccinee samples came from UK trials COV001 and COV002, including a single-blind randomized controlled phase 2/3 trial of AZD1222 (ChAdOx1 nCoV-19) in healthy adults. For TCRbeta chain sequencing, PBMC samples from trial participants were taken at day 0 and at day 28 after the second dose.

The receptor was derived from an adult in good health. The V gene is TRBV24-1 and the J gene is TRBJ2-1; TRBD2 agrees with 10 junctional bases. The specimen comprised peripheral blood, sampled on day 0 of AZD1222 vaccination. The CDR3 region has the sequence CATSDLSSGSGNEQFF. The DNA sequence is TGTGCCACCAGTGATTTGTCTAGCGGGAGCGGCAATGAGCAGTTCTTC.